The next 21 T cell receptor beta chains were all read from a single sample in a study of blood T cell repertoires in COVID-19. This table comes from immunoSEQ multiplex PCR, and its TCRdb copy is limited to in-frame clones, with some not included. Among around 260,000 clones listed, roughly 80% were seen once. The sequencing input was peripheral blood. The source of these receptors is a person aged 70 to 79 with COVID-19, enrolled during active disease.

The V call is TRBV6-2 or TRBV6-3, the J call TRBJ2-7, with TRBD2 matching 9 bases. V was pared by 6 bases and J by 7 bases, with 16 bases of the junction left unmatched. Germline lookup yields CDR1 MNHEY and CDR2 SVGEGT. The CDR3 loop spans 16 amino acids. The CDR3 sequence: CASSPTRVAGAIEQYF. The DNA of the CDR3 is TGTGCCAGCAGCCCTACCCGGGTAGCGGGGGCGATTGAGCAGTACTTC.

CDR3 residues: CASTTGFQNIQYF. The CDR3 DNA reads TGTGCCAGCACTACAGGGTTCCAAAACATTCAGTACTTC. V and J are TRBV28 and TRBJ2-4; weak D call: TRBD1 (6 bases). There are 13 residues in the CDR3. Trimming removed 7 bases from V and 5 bases from J, with 12 bases in between. CDR1 and CDR2 (germline): MDHEN, SYDVKM.

Sample share makes this clone large. The rearrangement uses TRBV27 and TRBJ2-2, with 8 nucleotides matching TRBD2. CDR1 is MNHEY and CDR2 is SMNVEV in the germline V gene (reference sequence). The CDR3 is 15 residues long. V shed 0 bases and J 4 bases; nucleotides not matched to a gene: 1. The CDR3 DNA follows: TGTGCCAGCAGTTTATCCGGGAGGGCCACCGGGGAGCTGTTTTTT. Encoded protein: CASSLSGRATGELFF.

The chain joins TRBV28 to TRBJ2-1; 11 bases align to TRBD2. The CDR3 length is 16 residues. The V gene's germline CDR1 is MDHEN and CDR2 SYDVKM. Losses at the gene ends were 6 bases for V and 9 bases for J; bases not matched to a gene: 13. CDR3 sequence reads: CASRPHLAGGIGEQFF. The CDR3 DNA is TGTGCCAGCAGACCGCATCTAGCGGGAGGAATTGGTGAGCAGTTCTTC.

This clone has just one count. As DNA, the CDR3 is TGTGCCAGCAGCTCGGGACAGAAGCAAGAGACCCAGTACTTC. Protein: CASSSGQKQETQYF. The chain has TRBV5-4 and TRBJ2-5, with 7 bases identical to TRBD1. The CDR3 totals 14 residues. V shed 3 bases, J shed 2 bases, and the junction held 4 bases outside the gene matches. The germline CDR1 and CDR2 sequences are SGHNT and YYREEE (reference sequence).

The genes are TRBV7-2 and TRBJ2-1; 8 bases agree with TRBD1. Germline assignment: CDR1 SGHTA and CDR2 FQGNSA. The CDR3 length is 16 residues. The junction had 9 bases not matched to a gene; V was cut back by 5 bases and J by 3 bases. CDR3 coding DNA: TGTGCCAGCAGCACCTCAGGGGGCGCGGGCTACAATGAGCAGTTCTTC. It specifies CASSTSGGAGYNEQFF.

The rearrangement links TRBV6-5 to TRBJ2-1; no definite D call. V shed 4 bases and J shed 6 bases, with 10 bases lying between them. The CDR3 is made up of 13 amino acids. Germline V gene sequence: CDR1 MNHEY, CDR2 SVGAGI. CDR3 in amino acids: CASSSAKSNEQFF. CDR3 nucleotides: TGTGCCAGCAGTTCAGCGAAAAGCAATGAGCAGTTCTTC.

This chain connects TRBV2 to TRBJ1-2; TRBD1 agrees at 9 bases. Germline CDR1 and CDR2: SNHLY and FYNNEI. V dropped 0 bases and J dropped 7; count of bases not matched to a gene: 18. This CDR3 contains 19 residues. CDR3 nucleotides: TGTGCCAGCAGTGAAGCGCTTTGGGCCGGGACAGGGACGCGTGGTGGCTACACCTTC. Translated, it gives CASSEALWAGTGTRGGYTF.

This clone was seen just once. V and J are TRBV6-5 and TRBJ1-2; no firm D call. This CDR3 comprises 12 residues. The V gene lost 4 bases and the J gene lost 8 bases, with 11 bases spanning the gap. In germline, CDR1 is MNHEY, CDR2 SVGAGI. DNA for the CDR3: TGTGCCAGCAGTTTTAAAGAGCGAGGCTACACCTTC. Translation: CASSFKERGYTF.

This chain uses TRBV7-2 with TRBJ2-7; 13 bases line up with TRBD2. Germline V gene sequence: CDR1 SGHTA, CDR2 FQGNSA. The CDR3 has 17 residues. Unmatched junction bases numbered 5, after V lost 2 bases and J lost 1 base. As DNA, the CDR3 is TGTGCCAGCAGCTTAAATTTGGGACTAGCGGGATCCTACGAGCAGTACTTC. This encodes CASSLNLGLAGSYEQYF.

The V gene is TRBV12-3 or TRBV12-4, the J gene TRBJ1-4, with D unresolved. V was cut by 8 bases and J by 11 bases, with 9 bases left in between. The CDR3 extends over 10 amino acids. The CDR3 here is CASGYEKLFF. The CDR3 DNA follows: TGTGCCAGCGGTTACGAGAAACTGTTTTTT.

This clone was seen a handful of times. In DNA, the CDR3 is TGTGCCAGCAGCTCGGGGACAGGGGGACACAATCAGCCCCAGCATTTT. Its protein is CASSSGTGGHNQPQHF. The chain links TRBV5-8 to TRBJ1-5, with 11 positions matching TRBD1. CDR1 SGHTS and CDR2 YDEGEE come from the germline V gene. The CDR3 consists of 16 residues. Trimming took 3 bases from V and 3 from J; bases not matched to a gene: 5.

The V and J genes are TRBV28 and TRBJ1-5; D ambiguous. CDR1 and CDR2 from the germline V gene are MDHEN and SYDVKM. The CDR3 spans 13 residues. Between the trimmed V and J ends, which lost 10 bases and 3 bases, there was a span of 13 bases. CDR3 protein: CATRGSPNQPQHF. The CDR3 region has the DNA TGTGCCACCCGAGGAAGTCCCAATCAGCCCCAGCATTTT.

This sequence joins TRBV4-1 and TRBJ1-5; maybe TRBD1 (5 bases). CDR1 and CDR2 (germline): MGHRA, YSYEKL. V lost 0 bases and J lost 3, with 12 bases in between. This CDR3 comprises 16 residues. The CDR3 region is CASSQDAGRVNQPQHF. The DNA for the CDR3 is TGCGCCAGCAGCCAAGATGCAGGGAGGGTCAATCAGCCCCAGCATTTT.

The chain combines TRBV11-3 with TRBJ1-1; 8 bases match TRBD1. This CDR3 region has 12 residues. Germline loops: CDR1 SGHNT, CDR2 YENEEA. The V and J ends lost 5 bases and 9 bases, in that order; junction bases with no gene match: 5. The CDR3 DNA reads as TGTGCCAGCAGCCAAGACAGGGGAAAAGCTTTCTTT. It translates to CASSQDRGKAFF.

The chain is built from TRBV7-2 and TRBJ2-5; TRBD1 agrees at 10 bases. This CDR3 has 15 residues. The J segment lost 4 bases and the V segment lost 5 bases, leaving 7 bases of the junction unmatched. Germline V lookup: CDR1 SGHTA, CDR2 FQGNSA. CDR3 region: CASSLPTGGSETQYF. In nucleotides, the CDR3 is TGTGCCAGCAGCCTTCCGACAGGGGGCTCAGAGACCCAGTACTTC.

The rearrangement links TRBV5-3 to TRBJ2-1, with 12 bases that match TRBD1. TRBV5-3 is assigned to the ORF class and has an uncertain function. This CDR3 is 19 amino acids long. Losses at the gene ends were 1 base for V and 6 bases for J; bases not matched to a gene: 14. CDR3 DNA sequence: TGTGCCAGAAGCTTGCCGGGACAGGGGGCCACCACCCCCATCAATGAGCAGTTCTTC. Translated, it gives CARSLPGQGATTPINEQFF.

The chain has TRBV19 and TRBJ1-1, with D hard to call. The CDR3 consists of 11 residues. Germline values: CDR1 LNHDA, CDR2 SQIVND (reference sequence). V was shortened by 6 bases and J by 6 bases, with 8 bases between the two germline ends. The CDR3 sequence is CASRVRAEAFF. The CDR3 coding sequence is TGTGCCAGTAGGGTCCGGGCTGAAGCTTTCTTT.

This chain links TRBV7-8 with TRBJ1-4, with 8 bases that match TRBD1. The ends lost 5 bases at V and 8 bases at J; junction bases unmatched: 7. The CDR3 is made up of 14 amino acids. The germline gives CDR1 SGHVS, CDR2 FQNEAQ. This CDR3 is CASSLWTGREKLFF. CDR3 nucleotide sequence: TGTGCCAGCAGCCTTTGGACAGGGAGAGAAAAACTGTTTTTT.

V gene TRBV19 combines with J gene TRBJ2-1; 12 bases map to TRBD2. This CDR3 region has 16 residues. Per the germline V gene, CDR1 is LNHDA and CDR2 is SQIVND (reference sequence). With 5 bases clipped from V and 4 bases from J, the junction kept 6 bases outside the gene matches. The CDR3 DNA follows: TGTGCCAGTAGTGGACTAGCGGGGAACCGTTACAATGAGCAGTTCTTC. Its translation: CASSGLAGNRYNEQFF.

The chain combines TRBV7-2 with TRBJ1-1; perhaps TRBD1 as D (6 bases). The V and J ends lost 6 bases and 1 base respectively, with 15 bases between them. The length of the CDR3 is 15 residues. Germline V lookup: CDR1 SGHTA, CDR2 FQGNSA. CDR3 amino acids: CASRRGWGENTEAFF. The CDR3 DNA sequence: TGTGCCAGCAGAAGGGGGTGGGGAGAGAACACTGAAGCTTTCTTT.